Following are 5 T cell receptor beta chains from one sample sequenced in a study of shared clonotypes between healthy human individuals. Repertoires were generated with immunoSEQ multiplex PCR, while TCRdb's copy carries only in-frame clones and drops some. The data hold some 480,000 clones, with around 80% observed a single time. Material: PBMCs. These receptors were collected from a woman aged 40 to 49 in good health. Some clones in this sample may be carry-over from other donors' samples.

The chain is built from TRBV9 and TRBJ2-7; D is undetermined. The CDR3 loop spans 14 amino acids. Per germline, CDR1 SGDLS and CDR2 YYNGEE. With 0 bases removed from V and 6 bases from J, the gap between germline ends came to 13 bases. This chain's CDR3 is CASSVASDGLEQYF. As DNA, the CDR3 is TGTGCCAGCAGCGTAGCCTCGGACGGGCTCGAGCAGTACTTC.

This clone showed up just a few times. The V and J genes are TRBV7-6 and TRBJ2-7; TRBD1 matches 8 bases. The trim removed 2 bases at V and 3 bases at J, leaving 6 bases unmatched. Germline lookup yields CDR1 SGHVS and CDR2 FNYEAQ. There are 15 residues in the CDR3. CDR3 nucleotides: TGTGCCAGCAGCTTACTCACAGGGGGAAACTACGAGCAGTACTTC. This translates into CASSLLTGGNYEQYF.

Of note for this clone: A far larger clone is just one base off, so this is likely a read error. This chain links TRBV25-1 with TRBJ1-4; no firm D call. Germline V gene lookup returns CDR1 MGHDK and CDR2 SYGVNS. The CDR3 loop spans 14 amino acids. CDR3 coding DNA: TGTGCCGGCAGTGAACACAGCCCTGATGAAAAACTGTTTTTT. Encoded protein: CAGSEHSPDEKLFF.

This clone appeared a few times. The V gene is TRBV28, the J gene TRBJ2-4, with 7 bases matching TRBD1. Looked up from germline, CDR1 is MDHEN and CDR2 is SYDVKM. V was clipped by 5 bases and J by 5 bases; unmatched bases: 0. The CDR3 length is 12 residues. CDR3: CASSQGENIQYF. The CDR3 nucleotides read TGTGCCAGCAGTCAGGGGGAAAACATTCAGTACTTC.

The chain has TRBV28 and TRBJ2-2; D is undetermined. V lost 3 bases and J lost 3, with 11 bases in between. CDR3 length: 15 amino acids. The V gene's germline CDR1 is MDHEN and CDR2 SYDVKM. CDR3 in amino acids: CASSFVGPDTGELFF. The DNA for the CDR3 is TGTGCCAGCAGTTTTGTGGGTCCGGACACCGGGGAGCTGTTTTTT.